Reported below is one TCR beta chain. All enrollees were about 18 to 100 years old and from some 24 US areas. Participants' reported clinical history set cohort assignment. V lost 0 bases, J lost 9 bases, and 17 bases lay in between. Per germline, CDR1 LNHNV and CDR2 YYDKDF (reference sequence). This CDR3 is built from 15 residues. The entry originates in a study of blood T cell repertoires in COVID-19. For the study at large: Nucleic acid was either cDNA or gDNA, and it came from T cells, B-cell-depleted T cells, or PBMCs.

Measured with immunoSEQ multiplex PCR; TCRdb has only the in-frame clones, and not every one. The sample contains nearly 400,000 clones, around nine tenths of which appear only once. The V call is TRBV15, the J call TRBJ2-5; D may be TRBD2 (7 bases). The sequencing sample was made of PBMCs or T cells enriched from blood (not recorded which). The receptor was derived from a woman aged 25 to 45 who had recovered from COVID-19. In DNA form, the CDR3 reads TGTGCCACCAGCAGAGATCTGAGGGGGGGCAGGGCCCAGTACTTC. Translating it yields CATSRDLRGGRAQYF.